These T cell receptor beta chains were read from a single sample in a study of vaccination effects on CD4 cells after COVID-19. The antigens for these receptors are not known. Generated by immunoSEQ multiplex PCR, the TCRdb table keeps only in-frame clones and is missing some. The sample yields about 74,000 clones, about 74% seen once. The sequencing here drew on CD4+ T cells from PBMCs cultured without peptide, taken before COVID-19 vaccination. These receptors all come from a human donor who received a COVID-19 vaccine. The CDR3 runs from the conserved cysteine through the conserved F or W. A D gene is named only where the DNA matches it firmly. Clone size is not always given. Where it is, it says once, few, many or a class for expanded clones.

TGCGCCAGCAGCCAAGTAGTCGCAGGAGCCCAGTACTTC | CASSQVVAGAQYF | . | . | TRBJ2-5 | TRBV4-1
TGCGCCAGCAGCTACCAGGGAGCCGCTAGCACAGATACGCAGTATTTT | CASSYQGAASTDTQYF | . | . | TRBJ2-3 | TRBV5-1
TGCGCCAGCAGCGGTGGGCAGGGGTTGGAAAAACTGTTTTTT | CASSGGQGLEKLFF | . | . | TRBJ1-4 | TRBV5-1
TGTGCCAGCAGCGAGGGGGGGCCTGGGGCCAACGTCCTGACTTTC | CASSEGGPGANVLTF | . | . | TRBJ2-6 | TRBV7-3
TGCGCCAGCAGCTCCGGGACGTTGAACACCGGGGAGCTGTTTTTT | CASSSGTLNTGELFF | . | . | TRBJ2-2 | TRBV5-1
TGTGCCAGTAGTATCCACAACCAGGCGGGGGGATATAACTATGGCTACACCTTC | CASSIHNQAGGYNYGYTF | . | . | TRBJ1-2 | TRBV19
TGTGCCAGTAGCAGAGACCGGGACAGAAGCTATGGCTACACCTTC | CASSRDRDRSYGYTF | TRBD1 | . | TRBJ1-2 | TRBV19
TGTGCCAGCAGCCAGCTGAGGGAGACCCAGTACTTC | CASSQLRETQYF | . | . | TRBJ2-5 | TRBV3-1/TRBV3-2
TGTGCCAGCAGCTCGACAGGGGTGGTCCCTTACTACAATGAGCAGTTCTTC | CASSSTGVVPYYNEQFF | TRBD1 | . | TRBJ2-1 | TRBV7-9
TGTGCCAGCACCCCCGGGGCGGTAACCCCCACAGATACGCAGTATTTT | CASTPGAVTPTDTQYF | . | . | TRBJ2-3 | TRBV28
TGTGCCAGCAGTGAAAGTATGGGAAACTATGGCTACACCTTC | CASSESMGNYGYTF | . | . | TRBJ1-2 | TRBV6-1
TGTGCCAGCTCACCCGGACAGGTCGGATCACCCCTCCACTTT | CASSPGQVGSPLHF | TRBD1 | few | TRBJ1-6 | TRBV18
TGCGCCAGCAGCTCGGGACAGGGTTACGGGGAGACCCAGTACTTC | CASSSGQGYGETQYF | TRBD1 | . | TRBJ2-5 | TRBV5-1
TGTGCCAGCAGCCCCCTACAGGGGAACTATGGCTACACCTTC | CASSPLQGNYGYTF | TRBD1 | . | TRBJ1-2 | TRBV3-1/TRBV3-2
TGCGCCAGCAGCTTGGGTGGGGGAGCCTCCACAGATACGCAGTATTTT | CASSLGGGASTDTQYF | . | . | TRBJ2-3 | TRBV5-1
TGTGCCAGCAGCGGACAGGGGGCGCAGGACACTGAAGCTTTCTTT | CASSGQGAQDTEAFF | TRBD1 | . | TRBJ1-1 | TRBV7-2
TGTGCCATCAGTGAAGTTGGGAGCTCCTATAATTCACCCCTCCACTTT | CAISEVGSSYNSPLHF | . | few | TRBJ1-6 | TRBV10-3
TGTGCCAGCTCACCTTCAAATCCGAGCGGATTCTCAAGAAACACCATATATTTT | CASSPSNPSGFSRNTIYF | . | . | TRBJ1-3 | TRBV18
TGTGCCAGCAGCTTGGGGAGTTCTGGAAACACCATATATTTT | CASSLGSSGNTIYF | . | . | TRBJ1-3 | TRBV7-4
TGTGCCAGCTCACCACCGGGGGGCTGGGACACTGAAGCTTTCTTT | CASSPPGGWDTEAFF | . | . | TRBJ1-1 | TRBV18
TGTGCCAGCTCACCAGGGGGGAGCAATCAGCCCCAGCATTTT | CASSPGGSNQPQHF | . | . | TRBJ1-5 | TRBV18
TGTGCCAGCAGCTCGACTAGCGGGGCCCTCAATGAGCAGTTCTTC | CASSSTSGALNEQFF | TRBD2 | . | TRBJ2-1 | TRBV6-4
TGCGCCAGCAGCTTGGATTCCGAGACGACTAACTATGGCTACACCTTC | CASSLDSETTNYGYTF | . | . | TRBJ1-2 | TRBV5-1
TGTGCCAGCTCACTCCCGGGGACGTTGGCAGATACGCAGTATTTT | CASSLPGTLADTQYF | . | . | TRBJ2-3 | TRBV18
TGTGCCAGCAGCTTAGGTCCACAGGGCTCGAATCAGCCCCAGCATTTT | CASSLGPQGSNQPQHF | . | . | TRBJ1-5 | TRBV13
TGTGCCAGCTCAGGGGGACAGACTGAAGCTTTCTTT | CASSGGQTEAFF | TRBD1 | . | TRBJ1-1 | TRBV18
TGTGCCACCAGCAGAGTCTGGGACAGGATTGTTCAGCCCCAGCATTTT | CATSRVWDRIVQPQHF | TRBD1 | . | TRBJ1-5 | TRBV15
TGCGCCAGCAGGGCTAGCGGGGGTTTCTACAATGAGCAGTTCTTC | CASRASGGFYNEQFF | TRBD2 | . | TRBJ2-1 | TRBV5-1
TGTGCCAGCAGCCAGGGACAGAACTATGGCTACACCTTC | CASSQGQNYGYTF | TRBD1 | . | TRBJ1-2 | TRBV5-4
TGTGCCAGCAGTGGGGGGACTAGCGGGGTTAAGGTTACGCAGTATTTT | CASSGGTSGVKVTQYF | TRBD2 | . | TRBJ2-3 | TRBV25-1
TGTGCCAGCAGTTTCGTAAACACAGGGGGCACTGAAGCTTTCTTT | CASSFVNTGGTEAFF | TRBD1 | . | TRBJ1-1 | TRBV6-5
TGCGCCAGCAGCTTGGCTCAGGGACAGATGAACACTGAAGCTTTCTTT | CASSLAQGQMNTEAFF | TRBD1 | . | TRBJ1-1 | TRBV5-1
TGTGCCAGCAGTGTTACGGACAGGGGGCAAGATACGCAGTATTTT | CASSVTDRGQDTQYF | TRBD1 | . | TRBJ2-3 | TRBV2
TGTGCCAGCAGGCGGACAGGGGATAGCAATCAGCCCCAGCATTTT | CASRRTGDSNQPQHF | TRBD1 | . | TRBJ1-5 | TRBV6-5
TGTGCCTGGAGGCCACAGGGTTTGGCGAATCAGCCCCAGCATTTT | CAWRPQGLANQPQHF | . | . | TRBJ1-5 | TRBV30
TGTGCCAGCAGCTGGGGGGGACCTAGTAGCAATCAGCCCCAGCATTTT | CASSWGGPSSNQPQHF | . | . | TRBJ1-5 | TRBV6-6
TGCGCCAGCAGCCTAGCAGGGGTGGCAGATGAAAAACTGTTTTTT | CASSLAGVADEKLFF | . | . | TRBJ1-4 | TRBV4-1
TGTGCCAGCAGCTTCGGAGGGATAAACTATGGCTACACCTTC | CASSFGGINYGYTF | . | . | TRBJ1-2 | TRBV7-9
TGCGCCAGCAGCTTGGTAGACAGCGGCCTTGACTATGGCTACACCTTC | CASSLVDSGLDYGYTF | . | . | TRBJ1-2 | TRBV5-1
TGCGCCTCCCGGGCCGGGGAAGTCGGCGGTCAGCCCCAGCATTTT | CASRAGEVGGQPQHF | . | . | TRBJ1-5 | TRBV5-1
TGTGCCAGCAGCTTGTGGGGGAATAACTATGGCTACACCTTC | CASSLWGNNYGYTF | . | . | TRBJ1-2 | TRBV7-2
TGTGCCAGCAGCTCTAACGCGGGGGGGATCCAAGAGACCCAGTACTTC | CASSSNAGGIQETQYF | TRBD2 | . | TRBJ2-5 | TRBV7-6
TGTGCCAGCAGTTACTTACAGGGGTCTTTTTGGGATGAGCAGTTCTTC | CASSYLQGSFWDEQFF | TRBD1 | . | TRBJ2-1 | TRBV6-2/TRBV6-3
TGTGCCAGTAGTATTGGGACAGGGTACTTCAATGAGCAGTTCTTC | CASSIGTGYFNEQFF | TRBD1 | . | TRBJ2-1 | TRBV19
TGTGCCTGGAGTGCAACCGGGACAGATGAAGCTTTCTTT | CAWSATGTDEAFF | TRBD1 | . | TRBJ1-1 | TRBV30
TGTGCCAGCAGTTACCGTCCTTTGGCTCTCACAGATACGCAGTATTTT | CASSYRPLALTDTQYF | . | . | TRBJ2-3 | TRBV6-6
TGTGCCAGCGCTACAGGGGGGGGCACCGGGGAGCTGTTTTTT | CASATGGGTGELFF | . | . | TRBJ2-2 | TRBV7-7
TGTGCCAGCAGCCGGACTAGCGGGGGGGCCGGGTCCTACAATGAGCAGTTCTTC | CASSRTSGGAGSYNEQFF | TRBD2 | . | TRBJ2-1 | TRBV11-2
TGCGCCAGCAGCCCGCAACAGGGAATCTACACTGAAGCTTTCTTT | CASSPQQGIYTEAFF | . | once | TRBJ1-1 | TRBV5-1
TGTGCCAGTAAAGGTACCGGGGGCAATCAGCCCCAGCATTTT | CASKGTGGNQPQHF | . | . | TRBJ1-5 | TRBV6-6
TGTGCCAGCAGTCCACGGACAGTTGTCGGCTATGGCTACACCTTC | CASSPRTVVGYGYTF | . | few | TRBJ1-2 | TRBV2
TGTGCCAGCAGCCTATCCCTCGGGGGAGAGACCCAGTACTTC | CASSLSLGGETQYF | . | once | TRBJ2-5 | TRBV9
TGTGCCAGCAGTTTATGGGGGGGGACTGAAGCTTTCTTT | CASSLWGGTEAFF | . | . | TRBJ1-1 | TRBV28
TGTGCCATCAGTGAGTCCAGCGGGAGCCAAGAGACCCAGTACTTC | CAISESSGSQETQYF | TRBD2 | . | TRBJ2-5 | TRBV10-3
TGCGCCAGCAGCCCCCCGACGGGGCAGAACACCGGGGAGCTGTTTTTT | CASSPPTGQNTGELFF | . | . | TRBJ2-2 | TRBV5-1
TGTGCCAGCAGCCCGAGGACAGGATATAATTCACCCCTCCACTTT | CASSPRTGYNSPLHF | TRBD1 | few | TRBJ1-6 | TRBV3-1/TRBV3-2
TGTGCCAGTAGTATAGTCCAGGGGTTGATTCAGCCCCAGCATTTT | CASSIVQGLIQPQHF | . | few | TRBJ1-5 | TRBV19
TGTGCCAGCAGCTTCGGACAGGGGTCCATCACCGGGGAGCTGTTTTTT | CASSFGQGSITGELFF | TRBD1 | . | TRBJ2-2 | TRBV5-4
TGTGCCAGCAGTGAACATCGGGTGACGGAGCCCCAGCATTTT | CASSEHRVTEPQHF | . | . | TRBJ1-5 | TRBV6-1